This TCR beta chain appears in the sequencing data of a study of vaccination and CD4 T cells after COVID-19. CDR3 length: 14 amino acids. V shed 4 bases and J 5 bases; nucleotides not matched to a gene: 7. Germline loops: CDR1 SNHLY, CDR2 FYNNEI. With respect to this clonotype: Its antigen remains unidentified.

This sample's treatment: 10-day PBMC culture with coronavirus spike peptide pools or control peptides (ViraFEST assay). The Oncomine TCR Beta short-read assay was applied to DNA of cultured CD4+ T cells. TCRdb reanalysed the PCR reads using MiXCR and keeps one entry per CDR3 protein. The repertoire holds around 26,000 distinct CDR3 sequences, less than 60% seen once, with 25% to 30% in the top ten. This TCR came from a human donor who received a COVID-19 vaccine. The sequencing here drew on CD4+ T cells from blood, cultured in vitro, taken before SARS-CoV-2 vaccination. This chain joins TRBV2 and TRBJ2-5; 7 nucleotides match TRBD2. The CDR3 region is CASSVRRGSETQYF. In DNA form, the CDR3 reads TGTGCCAGCAGTGTGCGGCGGGGGAGCGAGACCCAGTACTTC.